This T cell receptor (beta chain) was identified during a study of T cell responses to AZD1222 COVID-19 vaccine. General study results and limits: Increases in Spike-specific TCR breadth and depth were seen after two AZD1222 doses. There were mostly white British donors and more females than males, and clonal diversity was possibly underestimated. At baseline, just 6 or 7 AZD1222 recipients tested seropositive. Without day 14 samples, only post-peak T cell repertoires were studied.

Per the germline V gene, CDR1 is SGHRS and CDR2 is YFSETQ. The CDR3 consists of 14 residues. The J segment lost 6 bases and the V segment lost 4 bases, leaving 5 bases of the junction unmatched. In regard to this clone: Antigen specificity is unknown.

Measured with immunoSEQ multiplex PCR; TCRdb has only the in-frame clones, and not every one. This table has some 180,000 clones, 85% to 95% appearing once. V is TRBV5-1 and J is TRBJ1-2; 11 bases fit TRBD1. The clonotype comes from an adult who received the MenACWY meningococcal vaccine as a control. The source was peripheral blood, collected 28 days after the second dose of the MenACWY control vaccine. The CDR3 region has the DNA TGCGCCAGCAGCCAGGACAGGGGGCACGATGGCTACACCTTC. Translating it yields CASSQDRGHDGYTF.